The 13 T cell receptor beta chains below all came from one sample that was sequenced in a study of T cell repertoires in cytomegalovirus infection. The antigens for these receptors are not known. TCRdb processed the reads anew with MiXCR; each CDR3 protein has one entry. The sample records 900,000 to 950,000 distinct CDR3 sequences, around 30% being singletons. Source: cultured CD8+ T cells from PBMCs, taken from culture after CMV antigen stimulation. These receptors were obtained from a human donor in good health (CMV status not recorded). Some clones in this sample may be carry-over from other donors' samples.

There are many counts of this clonotype. J is TRBJ1-5 and V is TRBV12-3 or TRBV12-4; no reliable D call. Between the trimmed V and J ends, which lost 5 bases and 4 bases, there was a span of 12 bases. The CDR3 is 14 residues long. Written as DNA, the CDR3 is TGTGCCAGCAGTCCATCGGGCCCGAATCAGCCCCAGCATTTT. Translating gives CASSPSGPNQPQHF.

Note on this clonotype: This sequence may be a read error, since a much larger clone differs from it by one base. The V call is TRBV7-6, the J call TRBJ2-5; 7 nucleotides align to TRBD2. CDR3 length: 15 residues. Germline loops: CDR1 SGHVS, CDR2 FNYEAQ. CDR3 sequence: CVSSRRGSSKETQYF. The CDR3 DNA follows: TGTGTCAGCAGCCGGCGGGGGAGCAGTAAAGAGACCCAGTACTTC.

The chain uses TRBV25-1 and TRBJ1-1; D perhaps matches TRBD1 (6 bases). V lost 4 bases and J 7 bases, leaving 19 bases between the germline ends. Germline V lookup: CDR1 MGHDK, CDR2 SYGVNS. This CDR3 spans 15 amino acids. The CDR3 DNA is TGTGCCAGCAGTGGAGAGCCGGGACAAAGACTTGAAGCTTTCTTT. Protein product: CASSGEPGQRLEAFF.

The rearrangement uses TRBV6-7 and TRBJ2-7; D is unresolved. TRBV6-7 is classed as an ORF, of uncertain function. CDR3 length: 15 amino acids. The CDR3 DNA is TGTGCCAGCATGGGGTTTATTGACTGCATATACGAGCAGCACGTC. It translates to CASMGFIDCIYEQHV.

Note on this clonotype: A much more abundant neighbour one base away suggests this may be a read error. CDR3 residues: CASSQKGQGRAQFF. CDR3 nucleotides: TGTGCCAGCAGTCAAAAGGGACAAGGGAGGGCGCAGTTCTTC. The genes are TRBV6-6 and TRBJ2-1; TRBD2 might be the D (7 bases). The CDR3 runs to 14 residues. Trimming removed 5 bases at V and 12 bases at J, with 20 bases between. Germline CDR1 MNHNY, CDR2 SVGAGI (reference sequence).

Details on this clonotype: Likely a read error: the CDR3 ends without its conserved phenylalanine or tryptophan. Because the CDR3's place on the DNA is in doubt, the DNA is left out and the CDR3 is given as listed by TCRdb. The chain joins TRBV6-2 or TRBV6-3 to TRBJ2-7; TRBD1 is taken as the D call from the table, unchecked against the DNA. The CDR3 spans 9 residues, counting both ends. CDR1 and CDR2 (germline): MNHEY, SVGEGT. The CDR3 is CASSPGYDM.

This clonotype showed up just a few times. The chain uses TRBV7-9 and TRBJ2-3; D remains ambiguous. The V and J ends lost 4 bases and 4 bases respectively, with 12 bases between them. CDR3 length: 14 residues. Per germline, CDR1 SEHNR and CDR2 FQNEAQ (reference sequence). CDR3 sequence (DNA): TGTGCCAGCAGCTCTCCTTTCTCGGCAGATACGCAGTATTTT. It translates to CASSSPFSADTQYF.

The rearrangement uses TRBV10-3 and TRBJ2-2; 13 positions match TRBD2. The germline V gene has CDR1 ENHRY and CDR2 SYGVKD. This CDR3 contains 16 residues. Trimming at V came to 4 bases and at J to 6 bases, leaving 5 bases not matched to a gene. The CDR3, as DNA: TGTGCCATCAGTGGGACCGGGACTAGCGGGGCCGGGGAGCTGTTTTTT. Its translation is CAISGTGTSGAGELFF.

This clonotype was found many times. The chain joins TRBV6-2 or TRBV6-3 to TRBJ2-6, with unresolved D. Germline V lookup: CDR1 MNHEY, CDR2 SVGEGT. This CDR3 is 14 amino acids long. Trimming cost V 6 bases and J 4 bases, with 10 bases left between them. CDR3 nucleotides: TGTGCCAGCAGGCCCGGTGGAGGGGCCAACGTCCTGACTTTC. It yields the protein CASRPGGGANVLTF.

This clonotype was detected many times. This sequence joins TRBV7-2 and TRBJ2-3, with a possible D match to TRBD2 (6 bases). Germline V gives CDR1 SGHTA, CDR2 FQGNSA. This CDR3 spans 15 amino acids. Trimming took 1 base from V and 5 from J, leaving 13 bases between them. CDR3 bases: TGTGCCAGCAGCTTAGGGCGGGGCGCACGAGATACGCAGTATTTT. It encodes CASSLGRGARDTQYF. Supplemented by reference TRBV7-2 and TRBJ2-3, the full variable domain reads GAGVSQSPSNKVTEKGKDVELRCDPISGHTALYWYRQSLGQGLEFLIYFQGNSAPDKSGLPSDRFSAERTGGSVSTLTIQRTQQEDSAVYLCASSLGRGARDTQYFGPGTRLTVL.

The chain combines TRBV5-1 with TRBJ2-1; the match to TRBD2 covers 12 bases. Germline V gene lookup returns CDR1 SGHRS and CDR2 YFSETQ. The CDR3 has 16 amino acids. J was trimmed by 4 bases and V by 1 base; bases with no gene match: 3. The CDR3 sequence: CASSLLTSGGYNEQFF. The CDR3 DNA is TGCGCCAGCAGCTTGTTGACTAGCGGGGGATACAATGAGCAGTTCTTC.

The table lists this clonotype with many counts. The CDR3 loop is CASSLGGTEAYGYTF. The DNA of the CDR3 is TGTGCCAGCAGTTTAGGGGGGACAGAGGCCTATGGCTACACCTTC. This chain uses TRBV27 with TRBJ1-2, with TRBD1 matching over 7 bases. The V gene's germline CDR1 is MNHEY and CDR2 SMNVEV (reference sequence). The CDR3 length is 15 residues. V lost 2 bases and J lost 4; bases outside the gene matches: 7.

This sequence joins TRBV7-9 and TRBJ2-2; 10 bases are a match to TRBD1. The V segment lost 5 bases and the J segment 8 bases; nucleotides outside the gene matches: 11. Germline V gene lookup returns CDR1 SEHNR and CDR2 FQNEAQ (reference sequence). The CDR3 extends over 16 amino acids. The CDR3 reads CASSATGGENIGELFF. The CDR3 DNA is TGTGCCAGCAGCGCGACAGGGGGCGAGAACATAGGGGAGCTGTTTTTT. The complete variable domain, with remaining parts taken from reference TRBV7-9 and TRBJ2-2, reads DTGVSQNPRHKITKRGQNVTFRCDPISEHNRLYWYRQTLGQGPEFLTYFQNEAQLEKSRLLSDRFSAERPKGSFSTLEIQRTEQGDSAMYLCASSATGGENIGELFFGEGSRLTVL.